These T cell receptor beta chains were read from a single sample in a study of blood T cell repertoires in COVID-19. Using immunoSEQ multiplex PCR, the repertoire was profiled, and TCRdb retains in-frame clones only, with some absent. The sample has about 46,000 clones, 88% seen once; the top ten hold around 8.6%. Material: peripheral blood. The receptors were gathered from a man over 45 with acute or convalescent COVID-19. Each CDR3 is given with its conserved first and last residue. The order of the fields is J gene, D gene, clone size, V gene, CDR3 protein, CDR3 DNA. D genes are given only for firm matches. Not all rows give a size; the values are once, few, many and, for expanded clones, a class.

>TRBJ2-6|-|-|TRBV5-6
CASSLRGALSNVLTF
TGTGCCAGCAGCCTCAGGGGAGCTCTCTCCAACGTCCTGACTTTC
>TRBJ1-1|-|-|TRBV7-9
CASSLQGNTEAFF
TGTGCCAGCAGCTTACAGGGGAACACTGAAGCTTTCTTT
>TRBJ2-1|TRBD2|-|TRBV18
CASSPRDGLANNEQFF
TGTGCCAGCTCACCCCGTGACGGACTAGCGAACAATGAGCAGTTCTTC
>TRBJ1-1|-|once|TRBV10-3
CAISDTDRPNTEAFF
TGTGCCATCAGTGACACGGACAGACCGAACACTGAAGCTTTCTTT
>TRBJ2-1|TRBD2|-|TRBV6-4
CASSDTGGALHEQFF
TGTGCCAGCAGTGACACCGGGGGGGCGCTCCATGAGCAGTTCTTC
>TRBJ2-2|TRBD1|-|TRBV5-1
CASSAQGDTGELFF
TGCGCCAGCAGTGCCCAGGGGGACACCGGGGAGCTGTTTTTT
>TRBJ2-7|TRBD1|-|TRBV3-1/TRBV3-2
CAGSPGTVYEQYF
TGTGCCGGCAGCCCAGGGACAGTCTACGAGCAGTACTTC
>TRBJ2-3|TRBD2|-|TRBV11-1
CASSLAGLVRTDTQYF
TGTGCCAGCAGCTTAGCGGGACTAGTGCGCACAGATACGCAGTATTTT
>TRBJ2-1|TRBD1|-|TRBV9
CASSVGQGSYNEQFF
TGTGCCAGCAGCGTAGGACAGGGAAGCTACAATGAGCAGTTCTTC
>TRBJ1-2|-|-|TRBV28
CASGGENYGYTF
TGTGCCAGCGGGGGGGAGAACTATGGCTACACCTTC
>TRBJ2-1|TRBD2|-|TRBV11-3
CASSPGLATYNEQFF
TGTGCCAGCAGCCCGGGACTAGCGACTTACAATGAGCAGTTCTTC
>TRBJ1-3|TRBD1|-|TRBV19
CASSLDRDFSGNTIYF
TGTGCCAGTAGTTTGGACAGGGATTTCTCTGGAAACACCATATATTTT
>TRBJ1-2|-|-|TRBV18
CASSDRYGYTF
TGTGCCAGCTCAGACAGATATGGCTACACCTTC
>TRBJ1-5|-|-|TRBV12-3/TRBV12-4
CASSSGGNQPQHF
TGTGCCAGCAGTTCGGGGGGGAATCAGCCCCAGCATTTT
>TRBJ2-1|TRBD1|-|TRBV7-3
CASSLIGQGATEEQFF
TGTGCCAGCAGCTTAATTGGGCAGGGGGCTACGGAGGAGCAGTTCTTC
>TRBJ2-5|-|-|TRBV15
CATSRDVRETQYF
TGTGCCACCAGCAGAGACGTGAGGGAGACCCAGTACTTC
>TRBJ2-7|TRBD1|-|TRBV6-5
CASSYFRSDRGGEQYF
TGTGCCAGCAGTTACTTTCGATCGGACAGGGGTGGCGAGCAGTACTTC
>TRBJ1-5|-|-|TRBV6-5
CASRDTIRDQPQHF
TGTGCCAGCAGGGACACCATCCGGGATCAGCCCCAGCATTTT
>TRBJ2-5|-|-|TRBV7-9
CASSLFDSWETQYF
TGTGCCAGCAGCCTCTTTGACAGTTGGGAGACCCAGTACTTC
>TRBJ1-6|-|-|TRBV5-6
CASSLGQGGGSPLHF
TGTGCCAGCAGCTTGGGGCAGGGAGGAGGATCACCCCTCCACTTT
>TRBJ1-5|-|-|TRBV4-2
CASSPRGEINQPQHF
TGTGCCAGCAGCCCCCGGGGAGAAATCAATCAGCCCCAGCATTTT
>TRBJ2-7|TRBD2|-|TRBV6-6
CASRRGSGIKAGVFHEQYF
TGTGCCAGCAGGCGAGGGAGCGGTATCAAAGCGGGAGTCTTCCACGAGCAGTACTTC
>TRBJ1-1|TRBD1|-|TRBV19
CASSSYTGANTEAFF
TGTGCCAGTAGTTCTTACACAGGGGCCAACACTGAAGCTTTCTTT
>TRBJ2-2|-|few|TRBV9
CASSAPAGGDTGELFF
TGTGCCAGCAGCGCCCCTGCCGGGGGAGACACCGGGGAGCTGTTTTTT
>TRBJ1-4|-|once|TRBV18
CASSRDYQNEKLFF
TGTGCCAGCTCAAGGGACTATCAGAATGAAAAACTGTTTTTT
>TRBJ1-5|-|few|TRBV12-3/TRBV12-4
CASSGPGKQPQHF
TGTGCCAGCAGCGGGCCCGGGAAGCAGCCCCAGCATTTT
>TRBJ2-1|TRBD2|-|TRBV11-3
CASSLGLAGSWDEQFF
TGTGCCAGCAGCTTAGGACTAGCGGGATCTTGGGATGAGCAGTTCTTC
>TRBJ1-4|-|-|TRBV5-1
CASSLAANEKLFF
TGCGCCAGCAGCTTGGCCGCTAATGAAAAACTGTTTTTT
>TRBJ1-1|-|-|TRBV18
CASSPDSINTEAFF
TGTGCCAGCTCACCAGACTCCATTAACACTGAAGCTTTCTTT
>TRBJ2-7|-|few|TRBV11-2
CASSGTGAGEQYF
TGTGCCAGCAGCGGGACTGGGGCCGGGGAGCAGTACTTC
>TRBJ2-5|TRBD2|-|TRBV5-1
CASRPTSGRGEETQYF
TGCGCCAGCAGACCGACTAGCGGGAGGGGTGAAGAGACCCAGTACTTC
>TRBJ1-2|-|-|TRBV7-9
CASRMSREKDDYGYTF
TGTGCCAGCAGGATGTCTAGGGAGAAAGATGACTATGGCTACACCTTC
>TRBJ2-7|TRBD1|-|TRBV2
CASSEDRGREQYF
TGTGCCAGCAGTGAGGACAGGGGGCGCGAGCAGTACTTC
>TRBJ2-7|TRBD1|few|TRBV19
CASGDRDEQYF
TGTGCCAGTGGCGACAGGGACGAGCAGTACTTC
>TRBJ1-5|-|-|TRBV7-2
CASSLNREQPQHF
TGTGCCAGCAGCTTAAACAGGGAACAGCCCCAGCATTTT
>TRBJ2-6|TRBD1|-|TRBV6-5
CASSKQGAGANVLTF
TGTGCCAGCAGTAAGCAGGGGGCTGGGGCCAACGTCCTGACTTTC
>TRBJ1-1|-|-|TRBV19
CASSFDGSEAFF
TGTGCCAGTAGTTTCGACGGGAGTGAAGCTTTCTTT
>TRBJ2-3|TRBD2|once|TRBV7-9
CASSSTSGRASADTQYF
TGTGCCAGCAGTTCAACTAGCGGGAGGGCCTCAGCAGATACGCAGTATTTT
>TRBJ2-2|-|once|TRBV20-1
CSASPEITGELFF
TGCAGTGCTAGTCCAGAAATCACCGGGGAGCTGTTTTTT
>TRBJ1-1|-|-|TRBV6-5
CASEPSGVNTEAFF
TGTGCCAGCGAACCCTCAGGGGTGAACACTGAAGCTTTCTTT
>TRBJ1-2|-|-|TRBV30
CAWSVQYRGARYGYTF
TGTGCCTGGAGTGTACAATATCGTGGGGCGCGCTATGGCTACACCTTC
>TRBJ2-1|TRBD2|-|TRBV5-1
CASSAGLAGADEQFF
TGCGCCAGCAGCGCCGGACTAGCGGGAGCCGATGAGCAGTTCTTC
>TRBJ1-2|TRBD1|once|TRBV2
CASSPRGFDYGYTF
TGTGCCAGCAGTCCCAGGGGGTTTGACTATGGCTACACCTTC
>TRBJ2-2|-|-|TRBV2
CASDLYGVENTGELFF
TGTGCCAGCGACTTATATGGCGTAGAAAACACCGGGGAGCTGTTTTTT
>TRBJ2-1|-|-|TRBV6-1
CASGQRQSNYNEQFF
TGTGCCAGCGGCCAAAGACAGAGTAACTACAATGAGCAGTTCTTC
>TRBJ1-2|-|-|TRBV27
CASSLGREVEPYTF
TGTGCCAGCAGCCTCGGACGGGAGGTCGAACCCTACACCTTC
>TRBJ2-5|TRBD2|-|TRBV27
CASSGASGGTTQYF
TGTGCCAGCAGTGGGGCTAGCGGGGGTACCACCCAGTACTTC
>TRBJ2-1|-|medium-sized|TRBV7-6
CASSLGQGGNEQFF
TGTGCCAGCAGCTTAGGACAGGGAGGCAATGAGCAGTTCTTC
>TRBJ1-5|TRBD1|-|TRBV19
CASSDRASNQPQHF
TGTGCCAGTTCCGACAGGGCTAGCAATCAGCCCCAGCATTTT
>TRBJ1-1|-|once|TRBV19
CASSIRGQATEAFF
TGTGCCAGTAGTATTAGGGGTCAGGCCACTGAAGCTTTCTTT
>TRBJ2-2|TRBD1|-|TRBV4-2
CASSGGDRGPTGELFF
TGTGCCAGCAGCGGTGGGGACAGGGGGCCCACCGGGGAGCTGTTTTTT
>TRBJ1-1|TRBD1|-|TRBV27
CASSLEGAKYWNTEAFF
TGTGCCAGCAGTTTAGAGGGGGCCAAGTATTGGAACACTGAAGCTTTCTTT
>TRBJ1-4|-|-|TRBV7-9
CASSLEAGKLFF
TGTGCCAGCAGCTTAGAGGCGGGGAAACTGTTTTTT
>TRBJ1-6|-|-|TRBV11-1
CASSAIHDSPLHF
TGTGCCAGCAGCGCGATCCACGATTCACCCCTCCACTTT
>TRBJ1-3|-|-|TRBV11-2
CASSPGGGEDSGNTIYF
TGTGCCAGCAGCCCGGGGGGGGGAGAGGACTCTGGAAACACCATATATTTT
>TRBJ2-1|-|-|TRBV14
CASSQSVYNEQFF
TGTGCCAGCAGCCAGTCGGTATACAATGAGCAGTTCTTC